This record covers a single TCR beta chain. Its target is not known. The donors, aged roughly 6 to 90, were healthy Caucasians from Russia. PBMCs were isolated at a quantity of at least 7 million per sample. This CDR3 has 11 amino acids. CDR1 and CDR2 (germline): MNHNS, SASEGT. Trimming left V 9 bases short and J 6 bases short, with 12 bases between. Through a sample-barcoded 5' primer and a J-beta primer mix, a second PCR was run for 7 to 11 cycles. TCRdb fed the 5' RACE reads into MiXCR, producing one record per CDR3 protein. The profile shows about 1.7 million distinct CDR3 sequences, over 25% of them singletons. This entry is derived from a study of blood T cells in healthy people across ages. Across the study: Template switching caught about one barcoded beta molecule for each two T cells. Points from the study as a whole: The study found more naive CD4+ cells and higher diversity in long-lived than aged donors.

The sequenced sample was blood. The chain employs TRBV6-1 and TRBJ2-7; D unclear. This clonotype was obtained from a woman in her twenties or thirties in good health. This CDR3 is CARDPTPEQYF. CDR3 bases: TGTGCCAGGGACCCAACCCCCGAGCAGTACTTC.